A selection of T cell receptor beta chains follows, all from one sample in a study of T-cell memory formation after mild COVID-19. TCRdb called the 5' RACE reads again in MiXCR, with one record for every CDR3 protein. Among over 500,000 distinct CDR3 sequences listed, roughly a sixth were seen once. The specimen was PBMCs or a T cell subset sorted from them (not recorded which). The receptors derive from an adult woman who had mild COVID-19 (a few samples of this study predate the infection). Cell type and time point are not known. The conserved cysteine and the conserved F or W are not part of the CDR3 here. The size entry is marked missing in some rows and otherwise reads once, few, many or a size class.

TRBV5-1	TRBJ2-7	few	ASSLASDRGVYEQY
TRBV5-5	TRBJ1-5	few	ASSPASGGVSNQPQH
TRBV20-1	TRBJ2-7	once	SARGVQGISPYYEQY
TRBV4-3	TRBJ2-3	NA	ASSQEWISTDTQY
TRBV7-9	TRBJ2-3	many	ASSFLAGGRTDTQY
TRBV4-1	TRBJ2-7	NA	ASSQDTGTGRPYEQY
TRBV6-6	TRBJ2-7	NA	ASSIEAYEQY
TRBV11-1	TRBJ2-5	NA	ASSNMVGETQY
TRBV9	TRBJ2-1	many	ASAERLAVNEQF
TRBV4-1	TRBJ2-1	few	ASSPVASAPNEQF
TRBV5-1	TRBJ2-7	NA	ASSAGQGADEQY
TRBV3-1	TRBJ2-7	few	ASSLRGTAYD
TRBV18	TRBJ2-2	few	ASSPLEAGELF
TRBV7-2	TRBJ1-2	few	ASSRDINYGYT
TRBV6-5	TRBJ2-5	NA	ASSYPGTGTQY
TRBV7-8	TRBJ2-7	few	ASSLVTSGAIPYEQY
TRBV4-2	TRBJ1-1	once	ASSQVELGVNTEAF
TRBV6-6	TRBJ2-1	NA	ASSIASLAGGPNEQF
TRBV5-4	TRBJ2-4	once	ASSLEGLPDFDLAKNIQY
TRBV5-1	TRBJ2-1	many	ASNYGSSGRAEQF
TRBV5-5	TRBJ1-1	few	ASSNSRQGPEAF
TRBV4-3	TRBJ1-2	few	ASSHRDTKFNVYGYT
TRBV4-3	TRBJ2-7	NA	ASSHDEGSGSYEQY
TRBV19	TRBJ2-7	NA	ASSIGQGINEQY
TRBV7-6	TRBJ2-6	NA	ASSPIANVLT
TRBV7-6	TRBJ2-1	many	ASSLTESSYNEQF
TRBV27	TRBJ2-5	few	ASSEGVLAGGQETQY
TRBV2	TRBJ2-1	NA	ASSDLAGDSYNEQF
TRBV6-5	TRBJ2-5	few	ASSFSGRYETQY
TRBV24-1	TRBJ2-1	NA	ATSGTLEQF
TRBV28	TRBJ2-1	few	ASSLRPGHNEQF
TRBV6-5	TRBJ2-1	NA	ASSYSSQREQGDNEQF